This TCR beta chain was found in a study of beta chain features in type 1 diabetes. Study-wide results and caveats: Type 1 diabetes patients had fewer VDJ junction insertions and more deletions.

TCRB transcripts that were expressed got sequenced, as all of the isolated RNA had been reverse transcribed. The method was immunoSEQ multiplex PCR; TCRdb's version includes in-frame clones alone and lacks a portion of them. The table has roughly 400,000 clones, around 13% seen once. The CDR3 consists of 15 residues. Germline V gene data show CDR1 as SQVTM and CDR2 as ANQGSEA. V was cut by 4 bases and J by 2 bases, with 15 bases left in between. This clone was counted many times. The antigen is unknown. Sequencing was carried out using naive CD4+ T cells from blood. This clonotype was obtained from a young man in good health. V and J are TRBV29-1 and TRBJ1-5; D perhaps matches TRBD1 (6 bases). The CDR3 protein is CSVVLGASGNQPQHF. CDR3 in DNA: TGCAGCGTTGTTTTGGGGGCATCGGGCAATCAGCCCCAGCATTTT.